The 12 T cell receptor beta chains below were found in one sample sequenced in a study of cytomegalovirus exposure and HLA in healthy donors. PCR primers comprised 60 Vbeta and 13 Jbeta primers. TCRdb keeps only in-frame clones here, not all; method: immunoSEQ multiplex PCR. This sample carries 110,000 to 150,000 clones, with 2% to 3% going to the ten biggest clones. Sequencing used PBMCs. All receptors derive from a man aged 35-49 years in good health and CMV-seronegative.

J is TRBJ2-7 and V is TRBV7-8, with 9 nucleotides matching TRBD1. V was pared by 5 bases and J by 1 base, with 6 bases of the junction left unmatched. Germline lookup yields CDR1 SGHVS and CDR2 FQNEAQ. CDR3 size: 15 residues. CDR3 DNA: TGTGCCAGCAGCCTTTCTGGACAGGGGTCCTACGAGCAGTACTTC. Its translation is CASSLSGQGSYEQYF.

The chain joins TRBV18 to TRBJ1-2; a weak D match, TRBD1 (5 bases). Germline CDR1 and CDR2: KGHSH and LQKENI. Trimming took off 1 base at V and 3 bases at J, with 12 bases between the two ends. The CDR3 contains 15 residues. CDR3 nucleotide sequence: TGTGCCAGCTCACCACGGCAGGGTGATGACTATGGCTACACCTTC. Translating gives CASSPRQGDDYGYTF.

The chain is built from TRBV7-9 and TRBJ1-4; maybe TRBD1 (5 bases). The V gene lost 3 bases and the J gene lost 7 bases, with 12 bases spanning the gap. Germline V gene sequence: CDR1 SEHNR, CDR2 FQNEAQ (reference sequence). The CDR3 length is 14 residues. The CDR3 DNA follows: TGTGCCAGCAGCTTCGCGGGGGGAACTGAAAAACTGTTTTTT. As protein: CASSFAGGTEKLFF.

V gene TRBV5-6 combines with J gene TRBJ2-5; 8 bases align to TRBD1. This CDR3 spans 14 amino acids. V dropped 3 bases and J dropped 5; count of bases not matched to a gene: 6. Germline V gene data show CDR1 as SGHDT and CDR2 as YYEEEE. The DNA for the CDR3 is TGTGCCAGCAGCTATGGACAGGGTAGGGAGACCCAGTACTTC. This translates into CASSYGQGRETQYF.

CDR3 nucleotide sequence: TGTGCCAGCAGTTTGACAGGGGGCGCGTACGAGCAGTACTTC. It encodes CASSLTGGAYEQYF. This chain connects TRBV6-5 to TRBJ2-7, with TRBD1 matching over 10 bases. Looked up from germline, CDR1 is MNHEY and CDR2 is SVGAGI. With 4 bases clipped from V and 4 bases from J, the junction kept 4 bases outside the gene matches. The CDR3 is 14 residues long.

The CDR3 spells CASGLAGRTGELFF. The CDR3, as DNA: TGCGCCAGCGGATTAGCGGGGCGCACCGGGGAGCTGTTTTTT. The V call is TRBV4-3, the J call TRBJ2-2, with 8 bases aligning to TRBD2. The germline gives CDR1 LGHNA, CDR2 YSLEER. Germline trimming cut 8 bases from V and 4 bases from J; bases unmatched to any gene: 6. This CDR3 is 14 amino acids long.

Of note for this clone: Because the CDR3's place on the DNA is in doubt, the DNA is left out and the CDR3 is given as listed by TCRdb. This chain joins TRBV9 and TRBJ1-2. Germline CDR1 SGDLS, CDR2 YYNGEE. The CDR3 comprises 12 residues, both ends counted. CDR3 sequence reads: CASSVAGGAHTF.

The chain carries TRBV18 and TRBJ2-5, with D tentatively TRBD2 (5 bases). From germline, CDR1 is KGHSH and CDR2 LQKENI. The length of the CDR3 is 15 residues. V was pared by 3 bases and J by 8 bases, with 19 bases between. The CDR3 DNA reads TGTGCCAGCTCACCCCAAGGGAAGGACTGGAGAACCCAGTACTTC. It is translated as CASSPQGKDWRTQYF. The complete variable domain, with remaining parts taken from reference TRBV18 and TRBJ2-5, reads NAGVMQNPRHLVRRRGQEARLRCSPMKGHSHVYWYRQLPEEGLKFMVYLQKENIIDESGMPKERFSAEFPKEGPSILRIQQVVRGDSAAYFCASSPQGKDWRTQYFGPGTRLLVL.

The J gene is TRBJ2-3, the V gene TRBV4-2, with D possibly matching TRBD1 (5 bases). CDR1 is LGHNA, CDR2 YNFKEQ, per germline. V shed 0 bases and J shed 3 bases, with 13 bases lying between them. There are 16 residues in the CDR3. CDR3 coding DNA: TGTGCCAGCAGCCAAGATCCAGGGTCAGGAACAGATACGCAGTATTTT. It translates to CASSQDPGSGTDTQYF.

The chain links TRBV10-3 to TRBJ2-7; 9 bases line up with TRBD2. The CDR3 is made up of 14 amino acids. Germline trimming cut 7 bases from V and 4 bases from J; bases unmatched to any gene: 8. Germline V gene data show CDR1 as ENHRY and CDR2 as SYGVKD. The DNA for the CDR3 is TGTGCCATCAATCCTAGCGGGGACCGGTACGAGCAGTACTTC. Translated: CAINPSGDRYEQYF.

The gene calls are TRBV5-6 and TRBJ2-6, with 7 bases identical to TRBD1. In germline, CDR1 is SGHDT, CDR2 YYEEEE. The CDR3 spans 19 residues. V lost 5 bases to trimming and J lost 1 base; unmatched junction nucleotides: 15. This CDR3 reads CASRITGDARASGANVLTF. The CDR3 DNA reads TGTGCCAGCAGGATCACAGGGGACGCTCGGGCTTCTGGGGCCAACGTCCTGACTTTC.

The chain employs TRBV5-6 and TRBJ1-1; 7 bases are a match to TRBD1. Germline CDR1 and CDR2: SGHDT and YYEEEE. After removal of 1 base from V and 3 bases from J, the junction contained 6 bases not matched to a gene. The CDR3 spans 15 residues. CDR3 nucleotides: TGTGCCAGCAGCTTGACAGGGGCTCGTTACACTGAAGCTTTCTTT. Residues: CASSLTGARYTEAFF.